The source of this T cell receptor (beta chain) is a study of blood T cell repertoires in COVID-19. Study details: COVID-19 samples collected from the United States, Italy and Spain covered acute and convalescent phases. The cDNA or gDNA used as material had been derived from T cells, B-cell-depleted T cells, or PBMCs.

Per the study methods: Nucleated cell number was recorded as an estimate derived from reference gene primer amplification. The protocol was immunoSEQ multiplex PCR, while the TCRdb copy is restricted to in-frame clones and leaves out a portion. Clonal size and the V and J genes are those of that table, whereas D and trimming came from the DNA. The table has 55,000 to 95,000 clones, roughly 80% seen once. Germline V gives CDR1 MDHEN, CDR2 SYDVKM. Deletions cut 4 bases from V and 4 bases from J, with 14 bases between. This CDR3 contains 15 residues. This receptor was taken from a woman aged 55-69 years with acute or convalescent COVID-19. Material: peripheral blood. The chain joins TRBV28 to TRBJ2-1, with D possibly TRBD2 on 5 matching bases. DNA for the CDR3: TGTGCCAGCAGTTCGTCGGGGAACCTTTACAATGAGCAGTTCTTC. Protein sequence: CASSSSGNLYNEQFF.